These 5 T cell receptor beta chains came from one sample sequenced in a study of CD8+CD57+ T cells in acquired aplastic anemia. TCR beta VDJ and CDR3 profiling used genomic DNA as template. Via MiXCR, TCRdb re-called the reads, giving one row per CDR3 protein. Altogether approximately 98,000 distinct CDR3 sequences are present, about half being singletons, with the ten largest covering 30% to 35%. The material sequenced was sorted CD4+, CD8+, or CD8+CD57+ T cells (not recorded which) from PBMCs. The receptors here all came from a human donor in good health, serving as a control.

This rearrangement joins TRBV7-9 to TRBJ1-2; TRBD1 matches at 8 bases. Germline loops: CDR1 SEHNR, CDR2 FQNEAQ (reference sequence). The ends lost 5 bases at V and 2 bases at J; junction bases unmatched: 7. The CDR3 loop spans 15 amino acids. CDR3 amino acids: CASSLGQGSNYGYTF. As DNA, the CDR3 is TGTGCCAGCAGCCTCGGACAGGGCAGCAACTATGGCTACACCTTC.

The chain recombines TRBV20-1 with TRBJ2-7; a weak D match, TRBD1 (6 bases). Germline values: CDR1 DFQATT, CDR2 SNEGSKA (reference sequence). The CDR3 consists of 14 residues. V dropped 2 bases and J dropped 5 bases, with 16 bases sitting between them. The CDR3 region is CSARFRTGYDEQYF. CDR3 nucleotides: TGCAGTGCTAGATTCCGCACAGGGTACGACGAGCAGTACTTC.

The J gene is TRBJ2-5, the V gene TRBV20-1; 11 bases match TRBD2. V lost 4 bases and J lost 1; bases outside the gene matches: 5. CDR1 is DFQATT and CDR2 is SNEGSKA in the germline V gene (reference sequence). The CDR3 contains 15 residues. In DNA form, the CDR3 reads TGCAGTGCTACTCCACTAGCGGGGGCCCAAGAGACCCAGTACTTC. Residues: CSATPLAGAQETQYF.

This clonotype was counted ten times or more. The chain uses TRBV7-9 and TRBJ2-7; D may be TRBD2 (5 bases). The germline V gene has CDR1 SEHNR and CDR2 FQNEAQ (reference sequence). Trimming stripped 1 base from V and 3 bases from J, with 7 bases between. The length of the CDR3 is 13 residues. The CDR3, as DNA: TGTGCCAGCAGCTTAGTAGCGTTCTACGAGCAGTACTTC. It yields the protein CASSLVAFYEQYF.

This clonotype was observed many times. This chain joins TRBV5-1 and TRBJ2-7; the D is unclear. Trimming removed 0 bases from V and 5 bases from J, with 15 bases in between. Per the germline V gene, CDR1 is SGHRS and CDR2 is YFSETQ. The CDR3 is made up of 15 amino acids. In DNA, the CDR3 is TGCGCCAGCAGCTTGGACTCCGGCAGGTTTGACGAGCAGTACTTC. Translated: CASSLDSGRFDEQYF.